This entry concerns a single T cell receptor beta chain. No antigen is known for it. The source of the sample is a study of CD8 T cells in Susac syndrome. Study results and limitations: The study acknowledged a relatively small number of individuals in its TCR sequencing and HLA analysis.

RNA in amounts of about 0.5 to 1 ug was reverse transcribed with random hexamers. TCRdb processed the immunoSEQ multiplex PCR reads anew with MiXCR; each CDR3 protein has one entry. The sample gives hundreds of thousands of distinct CDR3 sequences, roughly 81% of which show up once; approximately 0.12% is in the top ten. Trimming cost V 1 base and J 5 bases; bases outside gene matches: 6. The CDR3 spans 15 residues. Sequenced material: CD8+ T cells from PBMCs. The chain is built from TRBV12-3 or TRBV12-4 and TRBJ2-7, with 9 bases lining up with TRBD1. The origin of this receptor is a human donor with multiple sclerosis. The CDR3 DNA follows: TGTGCCAGCAGTTTAGTTCGGGACAGGGAGAACGAGCAGTACTTC. It yields the protein CASSLVRDRENEQYF.